A single sample gave rise to the 2 T cell receptor beta chains below, sequenced in a study of post-analysis software for immune sequencing data. Study-level points and caveats: Five or six TRBV segments, TRBV5-6, TRBV5-1 and TRBV20-1 among them, were found more frequent in patients than controls.

Their antigens remain unidentified. cDNA libraries for TCR beta contained unique molecular identifiers. TCRdb itself ran the PCR reads through MiXCR, one entry per CDR3 protein. The table includes 550,000 to 700,000 distinct CDR3 sequences, roughly 45% detected once. Specimen: blood. Source of these receptors: a girl aged 10-17 years with multiple sclerosis.

This clonotype was observed a few times. This chain uses TRBV6-1 with TRBJ1-2, with TRBD1 as a possible D gene (6 bases). The V end was cut by 6 bases, the J end by 3 bases, with 14 bases between. Per the germline V gene, CDR1 is MNHNS and CDR2 is SASEGT. This CDR3 region has 14 residues. CDR3 sequence: CASRGTGFDYGYTF. CDR3 DNA sequence: TGTGCCAGCAGGGGTACAGGGTTCGACTATGGCTACACCTTC.

This clonotype was counted between two and nine times. The junction does not match germline at one end; this may be a read error. The chain carries TRBV7-6 and TRBJ2-1, with TRBD2 as a possible D gene (7 bases). Germline V gene lookup returns CDR1 SGHVS and CDR2 FNYEAQ. The CDR3 length is 16 residues. In DNA, the CDR3 is TGTGCCGGCAGCTTAGAGGTGGGGGGCGGGAGAGATGAGCAGTTCTTC. The encoded protein is CAGSLEVGGGRDEQFF.